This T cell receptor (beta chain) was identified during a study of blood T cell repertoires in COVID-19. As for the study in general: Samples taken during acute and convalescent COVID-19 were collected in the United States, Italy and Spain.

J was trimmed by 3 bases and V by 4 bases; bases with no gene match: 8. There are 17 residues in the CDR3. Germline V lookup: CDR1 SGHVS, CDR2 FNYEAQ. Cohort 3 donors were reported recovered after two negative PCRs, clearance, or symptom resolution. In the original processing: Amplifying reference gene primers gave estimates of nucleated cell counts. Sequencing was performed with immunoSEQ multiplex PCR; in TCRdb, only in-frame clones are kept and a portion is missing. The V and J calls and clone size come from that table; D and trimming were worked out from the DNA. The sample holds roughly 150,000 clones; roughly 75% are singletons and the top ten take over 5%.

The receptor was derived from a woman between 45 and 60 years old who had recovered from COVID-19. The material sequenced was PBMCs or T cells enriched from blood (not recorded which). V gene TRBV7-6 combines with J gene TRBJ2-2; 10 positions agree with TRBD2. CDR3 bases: TGTGCCAGCAGCTCATCGGCTAGCGGGGGTGACACCGGGGAGCTGTTTTTT. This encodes CASSSSASGGDTGELFF.